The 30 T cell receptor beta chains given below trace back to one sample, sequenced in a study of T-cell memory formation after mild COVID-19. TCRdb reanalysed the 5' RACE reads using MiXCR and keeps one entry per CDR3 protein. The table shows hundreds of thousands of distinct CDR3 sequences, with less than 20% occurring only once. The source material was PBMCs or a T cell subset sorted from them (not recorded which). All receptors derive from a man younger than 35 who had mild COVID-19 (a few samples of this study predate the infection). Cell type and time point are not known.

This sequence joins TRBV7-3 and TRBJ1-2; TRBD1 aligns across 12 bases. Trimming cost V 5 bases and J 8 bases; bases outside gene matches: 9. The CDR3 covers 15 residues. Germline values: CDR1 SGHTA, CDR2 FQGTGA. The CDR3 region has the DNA TGTGCCAGCAGCCCCCGGGACAGGGGGCTTTCGGGCTACACCTTC. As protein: CASSPRDRGLSGYTF.

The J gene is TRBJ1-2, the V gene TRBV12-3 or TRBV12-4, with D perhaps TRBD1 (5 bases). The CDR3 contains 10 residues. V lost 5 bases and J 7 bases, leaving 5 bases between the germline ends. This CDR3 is CASSGGGYTF. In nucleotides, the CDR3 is TGTGCCAGCAGTGGGGGTGGCTACACCTTC.

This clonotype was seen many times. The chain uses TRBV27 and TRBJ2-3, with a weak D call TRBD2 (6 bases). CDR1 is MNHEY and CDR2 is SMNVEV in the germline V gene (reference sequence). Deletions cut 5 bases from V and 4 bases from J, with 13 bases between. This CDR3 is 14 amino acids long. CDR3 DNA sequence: TGTGCCAGCAGTCAAACTAGCTGGGCAGATACGCAGTATTTT. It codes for CASSQTSWADTQYF.

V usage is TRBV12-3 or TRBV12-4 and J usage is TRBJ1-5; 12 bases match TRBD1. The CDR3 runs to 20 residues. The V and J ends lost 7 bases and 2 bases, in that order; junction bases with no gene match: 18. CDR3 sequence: CASTLTTGTGGFRGNQPQHF. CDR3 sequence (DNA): TGTGCCAGCACTCTTACCACCGGGACAGGGGGCTTCAGAGGCAATCAGCCCCAGCATTTT.

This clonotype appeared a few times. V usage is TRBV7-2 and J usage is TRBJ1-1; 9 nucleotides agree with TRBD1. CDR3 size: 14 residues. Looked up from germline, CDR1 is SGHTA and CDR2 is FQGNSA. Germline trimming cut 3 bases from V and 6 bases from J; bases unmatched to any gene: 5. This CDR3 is CASSLTGGAAEAFF. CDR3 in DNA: TGTGCCAGCAGCTTGACAGGGGGGGCGGCTGAAGCTTTCTTT.

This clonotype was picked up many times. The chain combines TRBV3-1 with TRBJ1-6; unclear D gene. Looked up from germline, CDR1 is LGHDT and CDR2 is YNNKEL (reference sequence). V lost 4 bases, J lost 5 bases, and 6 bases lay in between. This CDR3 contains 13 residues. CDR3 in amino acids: CASSLTDNSPLHF. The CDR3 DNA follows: TGTGCCAGCAGCCTTACTGATAATTCACCCCTCCACTTT.

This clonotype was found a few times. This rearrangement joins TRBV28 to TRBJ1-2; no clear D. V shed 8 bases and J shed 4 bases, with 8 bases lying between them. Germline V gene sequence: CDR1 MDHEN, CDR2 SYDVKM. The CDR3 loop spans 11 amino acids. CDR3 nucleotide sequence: TGTGCCAGCTCCACGCCCTATGGCTACACCTTC. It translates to CASSTPYGYTF.

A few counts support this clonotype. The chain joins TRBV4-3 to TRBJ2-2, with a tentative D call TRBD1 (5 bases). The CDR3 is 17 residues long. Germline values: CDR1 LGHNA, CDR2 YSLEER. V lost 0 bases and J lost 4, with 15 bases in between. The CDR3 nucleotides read TGCGCCAGCAGCCAAGATCGAGGCAGGGTGATCACCGGGGAGCTGTTTTTT. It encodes CASSQDRGRVITGELFF.

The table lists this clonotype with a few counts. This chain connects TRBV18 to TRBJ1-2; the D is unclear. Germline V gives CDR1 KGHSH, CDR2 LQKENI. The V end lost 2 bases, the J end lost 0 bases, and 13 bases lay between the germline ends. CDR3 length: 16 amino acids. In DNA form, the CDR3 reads TGTGCCAGCTCACCAAGGAGCCCTGATGCTAACTATGGCTACACCTTC. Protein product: CASSPRSPDANYGYTF.

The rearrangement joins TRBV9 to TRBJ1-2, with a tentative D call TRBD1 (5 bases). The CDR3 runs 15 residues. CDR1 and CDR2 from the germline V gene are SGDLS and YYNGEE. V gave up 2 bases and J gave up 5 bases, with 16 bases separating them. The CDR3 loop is CASSVGKGMEYGYTF. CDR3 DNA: TGTGCCAGCAGCGTCGGGAAGGGGATGGAGTATGGCTACACCTTC.

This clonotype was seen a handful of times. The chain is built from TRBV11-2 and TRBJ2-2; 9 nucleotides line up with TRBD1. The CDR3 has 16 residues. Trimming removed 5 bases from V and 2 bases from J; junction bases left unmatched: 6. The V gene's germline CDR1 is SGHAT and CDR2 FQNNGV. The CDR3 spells CASSRRDRVNTGELFF. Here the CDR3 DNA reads TGTGCCAGCAGCCGCCGGGACAGGGTAAACACCGGGGAGCTGTTTTTT.

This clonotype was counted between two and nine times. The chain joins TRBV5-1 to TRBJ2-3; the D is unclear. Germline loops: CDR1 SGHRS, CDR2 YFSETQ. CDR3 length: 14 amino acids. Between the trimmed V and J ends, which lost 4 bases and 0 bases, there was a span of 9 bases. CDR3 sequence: CASSGMASTDTQYF. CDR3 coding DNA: TGCGCCAGCAGCGGCATGGCTAGCACAGATACGCAGTATTTT.

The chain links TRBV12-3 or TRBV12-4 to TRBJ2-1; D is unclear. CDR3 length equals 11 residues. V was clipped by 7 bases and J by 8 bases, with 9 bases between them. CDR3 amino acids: CASTIVHEQFF. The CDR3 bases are TGTGCCAGCACCATAGTCCATGAGCAGTTCTTC.

The CDR3 DNA reads as TGTGCCAGCAGTGCCGAACAGGGGGCAGACTATGGCTACACCTTC. This translates into CASSAEQGADYGYTF. The V call is TRBV2, the J call TRBJ1-2, with 9 bases aligning to TRBD1. CDR1 and CDR2 (germline): SNHLY, FYNNEI. Trimming removed 4 bases from V and 3 bases from J; junction bases left unmatched: 6. This CDR3 region has 15 residues.

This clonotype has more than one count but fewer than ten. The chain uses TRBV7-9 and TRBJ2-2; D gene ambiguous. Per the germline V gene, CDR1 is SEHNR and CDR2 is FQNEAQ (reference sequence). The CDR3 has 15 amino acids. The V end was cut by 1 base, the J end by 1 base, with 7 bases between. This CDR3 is CASSLERLNTGELFF. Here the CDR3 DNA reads TGTGCCAGCAGCTTAGAACGGCTGAACACCGGGGAGCTGTTTTTT.

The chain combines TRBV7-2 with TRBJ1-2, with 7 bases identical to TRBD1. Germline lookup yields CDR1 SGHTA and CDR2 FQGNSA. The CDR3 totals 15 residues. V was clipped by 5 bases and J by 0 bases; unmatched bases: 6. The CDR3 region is CASSEQGRPNYGYTF. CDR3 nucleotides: TGTGCCAGCAGCGAACAGGGGCGGCCTAACTATGGCTACACCTTC.

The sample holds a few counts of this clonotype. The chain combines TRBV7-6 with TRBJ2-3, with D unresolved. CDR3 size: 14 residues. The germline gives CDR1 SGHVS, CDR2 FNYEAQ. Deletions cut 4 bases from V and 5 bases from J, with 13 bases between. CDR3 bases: TGTGCCAGCAGCTCACCGCCCGGTGGAGATACGCAGTATTTT. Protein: CASSSPPGGDTQYF. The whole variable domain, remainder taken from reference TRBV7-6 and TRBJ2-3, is GAGVSQSPRYKVTKRGQDVALRCDPISGHVSLYWYRQALGQGPEFLTYFNYEAQQDKSGLPNDRFSAERPEGSISTLTIQRTEQRDSAMYRCASSSPPGGDTQYFGPGTRLTVL.

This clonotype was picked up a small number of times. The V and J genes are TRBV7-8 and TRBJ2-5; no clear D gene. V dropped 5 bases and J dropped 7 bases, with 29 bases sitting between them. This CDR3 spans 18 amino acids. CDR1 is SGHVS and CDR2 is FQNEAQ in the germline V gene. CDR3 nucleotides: TGTGCCAGCAGCCCTAGTGCCCCAGGCCGACGACCTAGGGTGACCCAGTACTTC. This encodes CASSPSAPGRRPRVTQYF.

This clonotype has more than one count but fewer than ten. CDR3 in amino acids: CSARDILGQGYEQYF. The CDR3 nucleotides read TGCAGTGCTAGAGATATTCTTGGACAGGGGTACGAGCAGTACTTC. The chain carries TRBV20-1 and TRBJ2-7, with 9 bases matching TRBD1. The CDR3 consists of 15 residues. V dropped 0 bases and J dropped 4; count of bases not matched to a gene: 7. Germline loops: CDR1 DFQATT, CDR2 SNEGSKA (reference sequence).

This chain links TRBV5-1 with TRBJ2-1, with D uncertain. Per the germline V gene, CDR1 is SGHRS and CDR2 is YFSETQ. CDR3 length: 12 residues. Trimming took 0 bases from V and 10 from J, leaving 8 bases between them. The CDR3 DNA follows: TGCGCCAGCAGCTTGGTCGTATCGGAGCAGTTCTTC. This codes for CASSLVVSEQFF.

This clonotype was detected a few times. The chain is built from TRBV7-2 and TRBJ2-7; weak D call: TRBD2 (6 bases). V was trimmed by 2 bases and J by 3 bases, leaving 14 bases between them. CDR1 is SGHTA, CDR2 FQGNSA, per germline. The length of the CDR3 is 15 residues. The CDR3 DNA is TGTGCCAGCAGCTTACGGGACGGGAGAATCTACGAGCAGTACTTC. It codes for CASSLRDGRIYEQYF.

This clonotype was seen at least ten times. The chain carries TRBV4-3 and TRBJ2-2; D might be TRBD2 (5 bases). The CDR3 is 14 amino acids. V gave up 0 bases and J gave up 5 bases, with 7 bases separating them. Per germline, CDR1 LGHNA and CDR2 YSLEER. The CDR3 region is CASSQDRRTGELFF. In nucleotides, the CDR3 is TGCGCCAGCAGCCAAGATCGGAGGACCGGGGAGCTGTTTTTT.

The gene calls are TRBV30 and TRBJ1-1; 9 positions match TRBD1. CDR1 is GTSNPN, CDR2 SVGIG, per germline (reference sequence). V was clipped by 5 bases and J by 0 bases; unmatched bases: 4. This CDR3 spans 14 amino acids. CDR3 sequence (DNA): TGTGCCTGGTACAGGGGGCGGGTGAACACTGAAGCTTTCTTT. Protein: CAWYRGRVNTEAFF.

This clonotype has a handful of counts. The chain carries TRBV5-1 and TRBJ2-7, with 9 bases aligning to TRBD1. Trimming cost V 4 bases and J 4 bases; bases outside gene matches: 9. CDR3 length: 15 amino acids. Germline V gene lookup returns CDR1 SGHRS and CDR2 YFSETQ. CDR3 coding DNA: TGCGCCAGCAGCCCCGGAGGGACAGGGCCTTACGAGCAGTACTTC. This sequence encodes CASSPGGTGPYEQYF.

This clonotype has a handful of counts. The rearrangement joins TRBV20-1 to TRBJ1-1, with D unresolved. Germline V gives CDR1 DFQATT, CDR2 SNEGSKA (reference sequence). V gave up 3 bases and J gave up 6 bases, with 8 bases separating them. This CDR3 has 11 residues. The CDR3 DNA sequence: TGCAGTGCTAGTTTTGTCGCTGAAGCTTTCTTT. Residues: CSASFVAEAFF.

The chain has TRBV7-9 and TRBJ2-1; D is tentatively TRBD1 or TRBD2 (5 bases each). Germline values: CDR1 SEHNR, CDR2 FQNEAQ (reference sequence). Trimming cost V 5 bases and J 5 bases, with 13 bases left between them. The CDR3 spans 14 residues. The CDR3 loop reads CASSTRDVDNEQFF. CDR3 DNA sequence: TGTGCCAGCAGCACAAGGGACGTCGACAATGAGCAGTTCTTC.

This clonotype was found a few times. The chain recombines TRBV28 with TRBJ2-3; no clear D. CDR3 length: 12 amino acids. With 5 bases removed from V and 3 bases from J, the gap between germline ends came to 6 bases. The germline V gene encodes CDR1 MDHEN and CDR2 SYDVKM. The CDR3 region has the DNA TGTGCCAGCAGTATCCTGACAGATACGCAGTATTTT. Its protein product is CASSILTDTQYF.

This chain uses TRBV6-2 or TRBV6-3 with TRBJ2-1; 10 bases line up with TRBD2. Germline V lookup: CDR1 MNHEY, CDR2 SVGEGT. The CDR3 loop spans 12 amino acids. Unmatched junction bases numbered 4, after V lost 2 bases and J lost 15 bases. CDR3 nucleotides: TGTGCCAGCAGTTACAGCGGGGGGGCCGGGTTCTTC. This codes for CASSYSGGAGFF.

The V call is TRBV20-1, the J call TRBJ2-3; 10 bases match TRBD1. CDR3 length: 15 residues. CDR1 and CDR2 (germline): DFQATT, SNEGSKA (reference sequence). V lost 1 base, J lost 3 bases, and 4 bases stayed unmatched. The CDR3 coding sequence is TGCAGTGCTAGAGTGGGGGGACAGGGGACAGATACGCAGTATTTT. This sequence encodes CSARVGGQGTDTQYF.

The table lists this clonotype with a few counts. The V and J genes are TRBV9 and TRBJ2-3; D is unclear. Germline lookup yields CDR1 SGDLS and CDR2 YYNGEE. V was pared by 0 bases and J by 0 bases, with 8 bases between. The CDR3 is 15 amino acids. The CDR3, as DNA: TGTGCCAGCAGCGTAGTGGTGGGAAGCACAGATACGCAGTATTTT. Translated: CASSVVVGSTDTQYF.